A single sample is the source of the 19 T cell receptor beta chains below, sequenced in a study of T cell repertoires in cytomegalovirus infection. TCRdb reanalysed the reads using MiXCR and keeps one entry per CDR3 protein. The table includes some 160,000 distinct CDR3 sequences, more than 15% detected once. The specimen was CD8+ T cells from PBMCs. The receptors derive from a human donor in good health (CMV status not recorded). Some clones in this sample may be carry-over from other donors' samples.

This clonotype was counted a few times. The rearrangement links TRBV20-1 to TRBJ2-7; TRBD1 matches at 8 bases. V lost 3 bases, J lost 6 bases, and 13 bases stayed unmatched. In germline, CDR1 is DFQATT, CDR2 SNEGSKA (reference sequence). This CDR3 has 15 residues. CDR3 amino acids: CSASNPRGPSLEQYF. In nucleotides, the CDR3 is TGCAGTGCTAGCAACCCCAGGGGGCCCTCTCTCGAGCAGTACTTC.

The rearrangement uses TRBV11-2 and TRBJ2-2; unclear D gene. The CDR3 runs to 14 residues. Trimming took 5 bases from V and 7 from J, leaving 14 bases between them. From germline, CDR1 is SGHAT and CDR2 FQNNGV. The CDR3 bases are TGTGCCAGCAGCCCAGTCGGAGAGTTCGGGGAGCTGTTTTTT. Encoded protein: CASSPVGEFGELFF.

This clonotype was recorded many times. The genes are TRBV7-8 and TRBJ2-1, with 11 bases aligning to TRBD2. The CDR3 sequence is 15 residues long. V dropped 5 bases and J dropped 12; count of bases not matched to a gene: 12. Germline V gene lookup returns CDR1 SGHVS and CDR2 FQNEAQ. CDR3 bases: TGTGCCAGCAGCCAGACTAGCGGGGTCGGCAGATTGCAGTTCTTC. Translated: CASSQTSGVGRLQFF.

This chain connects TRBV5-5 to TRBJ2-5, with TRBD2 identical over 15 bases. CDR3 length: 17 amino acids. Germline-derived CDR1 and CDR2 are SGHKS and YYEKEE (reference sequence). V shed 4 bases and J 5 bases; nucleotides not matched to a gene: 9. The CDR3 region is CASSDGLAGGLLETQYF. The DNA of the CDR3 is TGTGCCAGCAGCGACGGACTAGCGGGGGGGCTTTTGGAGACCCAGTACTTC.

The chain recombines TRBV15 with TRBJ1-2; TRBD1 matches 7 bases. This CDR3 comprises 15 residues. Germline CDR1 reads LNHNV; CDR2 reads YYDKDF (reference sequence). Unmatched junction bases numbered 8, after V lost 0 bases and J lost 7 bases. The CDR3 nucleotides read TGTGCCACCAGCAGAGATCGAGGGACAGTGGCTGGCTACACCTTC. This codes for CATSRDRGTVAGYTF.

The CDR3 nucleotides read TGTGCCAGCAGATCCCCGACGGAACAGCTAAACACAAACACCGGGGAGCTGTTTTTT. Translated, it gives CASRSPTEQLNTNTGELFF. The chain combines TRBV7-9 with TRBJ2-2; no firm D call. Trimming left V 6 bases short and J 2 bases short, with 25 bases between. The CDR3 length is 19 residues. Germline V CDR1 and CDR2: SEHNR, FQNEAQ (reference sequence).

J is TRBJ1-1 and V is TRBV7-9; no definite D call. Germline V gene lookup returns CDR1 SEHNR and CDR2 FQNEAQ (reference sequence). The CDR3 sequence is 15 residues long. Trimming cost V 5 bases and J 0 bases, with 13 bases left between them. This chain's CDR3 is CASSRPTSVNTEAFF. The DNA of the CDR3 is TGTGCCAGCAGCCGTCCGACATCCGTGAACACTGAAGCTTTCTTT.

The V and J genes are TRBV28 and TRBJ1-1; TRBD1 matches at 8 bases. From germline, CDR1 is MDHEN and CDR2 SYDVKM. CDR3 length: 15 residues. The J segment lost 4 bases and the V segment lost 6 bases, leaving 10 bases of the junction unmatched. The CDR3: CASRESTGAVTEAFF. The CDR3 DNA reads TGTGCCAGCAGAGAGTCGACAGGGGCGGTCACTGAAGCTTTCTTT.

The rearrangement links TRBV28 to TRBJ2-7; no clear D. The CDR3 has 16 residues. The ends were cut back, 6 bases at V and 0 bases at J, with 18 bases in the middle. The germline V gene has CDR1 MDHEN and CDR2 SYDVKM. The CDR3 loop reads CASSQATDLSSYEQYF. CDR3 nucleotides: TGTGCCAGCAGCCAGGCTACAGATTTAAGCTCCTACGAGCAGTACTTC.

This clonotype was seen repeatedly, ten times or more. The rearrangement uses TRBV7-9 and TRBJ2-7; TRBD1 matches 7 bases. This CDR3 has 14 residues. Germline-derived CDR1 and CDR2 are SEHNR and FQNEAQ (reference sequence). Unmatched junction bases numbered 7, after V lost 5 bases and J lost 3 bases. The CDR3 DNA follows: TGTGCCAGCAGCGAGCCGGGACAGCTCTACGAGCAGTACTTC. Translated: CASSEPGQLYEQYF.

At least ten counts were recorded for this clonotype. The chain employs TRBV7-9 and TRBJ2-7; D is perhaps TRBD1 (5 bases). Between the trimmed V and J ends, which lost 1 base and 7 bases, there was a span of 14 bases. Germline loops: CDR1 SEHNR, CDR2 FQNEAQ (reference sequence). The CDR3 has 14 residues. The CDR3 bases are TGTGCCAGCAGCTTAGGGCAGGGTGGGCGAGAGCAGTACTTC. It is translated as CASSLGQGGREQYF.

A note on this clonotype: A read error is possible here, since a much larger clone lies one base away. The chain links TRBV7-2 to TRBJ2-7, with D hard to call. Germline-derived CDR1 and CDR2 are SGHTA and FQGNSA. The CDR3 sequence is 12 residues long. This CDR3 is CVSSYGPYEQYF. Here the CDR3 DNA reads TGTGTCAGCAGCTACGGACCCTACGAGCAGTACTTC.

The chain uses TRBV7-8 and TRBJ2-1, with D unclear. The germline gives CDR1 SGHVS, CDR2 FQNEAQ. The CDR3 totals 13 residues. V was clipped by 3 bases and J by 8 bases, with 11 bases between them. The CDR3 DNA reads TGTGCCAGCAGCTTGAGGCCGGGCGATGAGCAGTTCTTC. Its protein is CASSLRPGDEQFF.

Only a few counts were recorded for this clonotype. The rearrangement links TRBV11-2 to TRBJ2-1, with D hard to call. From germline, CDR1 is SGHAT and CDR2 FQNNGV. This CDR3 has 13 residues. V shed 1 base and J shed 7 bases, with 8 bases lying between them. CDR3 region: CASSLGGRNEQFF. In DNA form, the CDR3 reads TGTGCCAGCAGCTTAGGGGGTCGGAATGAGCAGTTCTTC.

The chain employs TRBV6-5 and TRBJ2-1; no clear D gene. Germline V CDR1 and CDR2: MNHEY, SVGAGI. V gave up 5 bases and J gave up 10 bases, with 12 bases separating them. This CDR3 is built from 12 residues. The chain's CDR3 is CASSTPRNEQFF. CDR3 DNA: TGTGCCAGCAGTACCCCGCGAAACGAGCAGTTCTTC.

J is TRBJ1-1 and V is TRBV6-2 or TRBV6-3, with 8 bases lining up with TRBD1. The CDR3 has 16 residues. Germline assignment: CDR1 MNHEY and CDR2 SVGEGT. The V and J ends lost 5 bases and 0 bases, in that order; junction bases with no gene match: 8. The CDR3 bases are TGTGCCAGCAGTCAAACTCGGACAGGGATGAACACTGAAGCTTTCTTT. Its translation: CASSQTRTGMNTEAFF.

This clonotype was detected only a few times. The chain has TRBV2 and TRBJ2-3; 7 bases match TRBD2. The germline V gene encodes CDR1 SNHLY and CDR2 FYNNEI. Unmatched junction bases numbered 4, after V lost 1 base and J lost 0 bases. This CDR3 has 16 residues. CDR3 in amino acids: CASSEVASGSTDTQYF. Here the CDR3 DNA reads TGTGCCAGCAGTGAAGTAGCTAGCGGTAGCACAGATACGCAGTATTTT.

The rearrangement uses TRBV7-2 and TRBJ2-3, with 9 nucleotides matching TRBD2. Germline V gene lookup returns CDR1 SGHTA and CDR2 FQGNSA. This CDR3 spans 16 amino acids. V lost 5 bases to trimming and J lost 2 bases; unmatched junction nucleotides: 8. The CDR3 reads CASSLGLATATDTQYF. Here the CDR3 DNA reads TGTGCCAGCAGCCTAGGACTAGCGACGGCCACAGATACGCAGTATTTT.

The rearrangement joins TRBV6-6 to TRBJ2-1; the match to TRBD2 covers 9 bases. The CDR3 has 15 residues. The V segment lost 5 bases and the J segment 6 bases; nucleotides outside the gene matches: 8. CDR1 is MNHNY and CDR2 is SVGAGI in the germline V gene (reference sequence). The CDR3 DNA is TGTGCCAGCAGTCCCCTAGCGGGGAGTACCAATGAGCAGTTCTTC. Residues: CASSPLAGSTNEQFF.